These 30 T cell receptor beta chains share one sample of origin, sequenced in a study of identical twins. TCRdb called the 5' RACE reads again in MiXCR, with one record for every CDR3 protein. This table has 270,000 or so distinct CDR3 sequences, about 9% appearing once. The same sample was also studied in work on yellow fever vaccine responses in identical twins.

Sequenced: CD8+ T cells sorted from blood. The receptors derive from a woman aged 18-29 years in good health.

This clonotype was recorded at least ten times. This chain connects TRBV12-3 or TRBV12-4 to TRBJ2-1, with D maybe TRBD1 (6 bases). V shed 1 base and J shed 4 bases, with 17 bases lying between them. The CDR3 contains 17 residues. CDR3 loop: CASSLVGQPFIYNEQFF. The CDR3 nucleotides are TGTGCCAGCAGTTTAGTTGGACAGCCCTTTATTTACAATGAGCAGTTCTTC.

This clonotype was counted only a few times. The chain combines TRBV4-1 with TRBJ1-1, with unresolved D. V lost 0 bases and J 5 bases, leaving 10 bases between the germline ends. The CDR3 runs to 14 residues. From germline, CDR1 is MGHRA and CDR2 YSYEKL. Here the CDR3 reads CASSQDPVSTEAFF. In DNA, the CDR3 is TGCGCCAGCAGCCAAGATCCGGTTAGTACTGAAGCTTTCTTT.

The rearrangement joins TRBV9 to TRBJ2-7; D gene ambiguous. CDR3 length: 13 amino acids. Germline-derived CDR1 and CDR2 are SGDLS and YYNGEE. V shed 0 bases and J shed 3 bases, with 7 bases lying between them. In DNA, the CDR3 is TGTGCCAGCAGCGTAGACGGCGGCTACGAGCAGTACTTC. This gives the protein CASSVDGGYEQYF.

This clonotype has just a few counts. The rearrangement uses TRBV7-9 and TRBJ2-5; 9 bases match TRBD2. The germline gives CDR1 SEHNR, CDR2 FQNEAQ (reference sequence). After removal of 6 bases from V and 2 bases from J, the junction contained 7 bases not matched to a gene. This CDR3 has 15 residues. CDR3 amino acids: CASSFSGLAQETQYF. The CDR3 coding sequence is TGTGCCAGCAGTTTCTCTGGACTAGCGCAAGAGACCCAGTACTTC.

This clonotype has just a few counts. J is TRBJ2-3 and V is TRBV11-1; 11 bases are shared with TRBD2. The junction had 12 bases not matched to a gene; V was cut back by 4 bases and J by 0 bases. The CDR3 has 19 amino acids. Germline assignment: CDR1 SGHAT and CDR2 FQDESV (reference sequence). CDR3 in amino acids: CASSSRRLAGPASTDTQYF. The DNA for the CDR3 is TGTGCCAGCAGCTCACGGCGACTAGCGGGACCCGCTAGCACAGATACGCAGTATTTT.

The gene calls are TRBV6-4 and TRBJ2-1, with 9 bases lining up with TRBD1. The CDR3 runs 14 residues. From germline, CDR1 is MRHNA and CDR2 SNTAGT. Trimming took 6 bases from V and 10 from J; bases not matched to a gene: 10. CDR3 sequence (DNA): TGTGCCAGCAGAACCGGGACAGGGTCAGACGAGCAGTTCTTC. Translating gives CASRTGTGSDEQFF.

This clonotype appeared once. One base away lies a much larger clone, so this may be a sequencing read error. The rearrangement uses TRBV20-1 and TRBJ2-7; TRBD2 aligns across 10 bases. Germline V lookup: CDR1 DFQATT, CDR2 SNEGSKA (reference sequence). This CDR3 comprises 17 residues. For the CDR3, the DNA is TGCTGTGCTAGAGGGGACAGCGGGGGGGCGGACTCCTACGAGCAGTACTTC. It specifies CCARGDSGGADSYEQYF.

This clonotype was recorded a few times. The chain has TRBV12-3 or TRBV12-4 and TRBJ2-1; D possibly corresponds to TRBD1 (7 bases). There are 13 residues in the CDR3. V dropped 8 bases and J dropped 8 bases, with 16 bases sitting between them. The CDR3 loop is CASGRTGFYEQFF. Here the CDR3 DNA reads TGTGCCAGCGGGAGGACAGGTTTCTATGAGCAGTTCTTC.

The V and J genes are TRBV12-3 or TRBV12-4 and TRBJ1-1; 8 nucleotides line up with TRBD1. The CDR3 sequence is 14 residues long. V shed 7 bases and J 1 base; nucleotides not matched to a gene: 5. DNA of the CDR3: TGTGCCAGCACCATCGGACAGGGGAACACTGAAGCTTTCTTT. The encoded protein is CASTIGQGNTEAFF.

This clonotype has ten or more counts. The chain links TRBV29-1 to TRBJ2-5; D is perhaps TRBD1 (5 bases). The germline V gene has CDR1 SQVTM and CDR2 ANQGSEA. V lost 4 bases and J lost 5, with 14 bases in between. CDR3 length: 13 amino acids. CDR3 amino acids: CSVVDSSWETQYF. DNA of the CDR3: TGCAGCGTTGTAGACAGTTCTTGGGAGACCCAGTACTTC.

In this sample, this clonotype turned up a few times. V and J are TRBV28 and TRBJ1-5, with D hard to call. Germline CDR1 MDHEN, CDR2 SYDVKM. Trimming removed 4 bases from V and 6 bases from J, with 22 bases in between. There are 17 residues in the CDR3. The CDR3 loop is CASSSSQVGNHIQPQHF. The DNA of the CDR3 is TGTGCCAGCAGTTCCTCCCAAGTGGGAAATCATATTCAGCCCCAGCATTTT.

This clonotype was detected ten times or more. The chain joins TRBV11-2 to TRBJ2-7, with TRBD2 as a possible D gene (5 bases). V shed 2 bases and J shed 2 bases, with 10 bases lying between them. Germline V gene sequence: CDR1 SGHAT, CDR2 FQNNGV. The CDR3 covers 14 residues. The CDR3 DNA reads TGTGCCAGCAGCTTATCGGGGAGCCCCTACGAGCAGTACTTC. It specifies CASSLSGSPYEQYF.

The J gene is TRBJ2-1, the V gene TRBV9; the D is unclear. The V gene's germline CDR1 is SGDLS and CDR2 YYNGEE. The CDR3 is 15 residues long. Deletions cut 0 bases from V and 9 bases from J, with 16 bases between. This chain's CDR3 is CASSVATGNRLEQFF. CDR3 in DNA: TGTGCCAGCAGCGTAGCTACCGGAAACCGGCTTGAGCAGTTCTTC.

The table lists this clonotype with a few counts. The gene calls are TRBV4-2 and TRBJ2-7; D perhaps matches TRBD1 (6 bases). V lost 4 bases and J 3 bases, leaving 19 bases between the germline ends. This CDR3 is built from 16 residues. CDR1 and CDR2 from the germline V gene are LGHNA and YNFKEQ. The CDR3 loop is CASSLTPIGQSYEQYF. CDR3 coding DNA: TGTGCCAGCAGCCTAACGCCAATCGGACAGAGCTACGAGCAGTACTTC.

This clonotype was counted at least ten times. V and J are TRBV12-3 or TRBV12-4 and TRBJ2-1; D ambiguous. Deletions cut 6 bases from V and 9 bases from J, with 15 bases between. The CDR3 consists of 13 residues. The CDR3 nucleotides read TGTGCCAGCAGCCCCCCGACGCTCGCTGAGCAGTTCTTC. This codes for CASSPPTLAEQFF.

Here the CDR3 DNA reads TGTGCCAGCAGCTTGGAGGCGGGAGTGGTCAACACCGGGGAGCTGTTTTTT. Translated: CASSLEAGVVNTGELFF. This chain links TRBV5-4 with TRBJ2-2; TRBD2 matches at 7 bases. CDR1 and CDR2 from the germline V gene are SGHNT and YYREEE (reference sequence). The CDR3 runs 17 residues. J was trimmed by 2 bases and V by 0 bases; bases with no gene match: 7.

The V gene is TRBV7-2, the J gene TRBJ2-7; 8 nucleotides line up with TRBD2. CDR1 is SGHTA and CDR2 is FQGNSA in the germline V gene. This CDR3 spans 14 amino acids. Germline trimming cut 7 bases from V and 1 base from J; bases unmatched to any gene: 6. The CDR3 DNA reads as TGTGCCAGCACCCTAGCGGGTTTATCCTACGAGCAGTACTTC. It specifies CASTLAGLSYEQYF.

This chain connects TRBV9 to TRBJ1-2; D unclear. The CDR3 runs 12 residues. The germline V gene encodes CDR1 SGDLS and CDR2 YYNGEE. Deletions cut 4 bases from V and 5 bases from J, with 9 bases between. In nucleotides, the CDR3 is TGTGCCAGCAGCCTCCGGAGTTATGGCTACACCTTC. It codes for CASSLRSYGYTF.

This clonotype showed up many times. The chain joins TRBV7-9 to TRBJ2-7, with D tentatively TRBD1 or TRBD2 (5 bases each). This CDR3 comprises 13 residues. V was pared by 5 bases and J by 3 bases, with 11 bases between. CDR1 and CDR2 (germline): SEHNR, FQNEAQ (reference sequence). CDR3 loop: CASSPGDRYEQYF. CDR3 coding DNA: TGTGCCAGCAGCCCCGGGGACCGCTACGAGCAGTACTTC.

V and J are TRBV14 and TRBJ1-1; D gene ambiguous. CDR3 size: 16 residues. With 0 bases removed from V and 1 base from J, the gap between germline ends came to 12 bases. Germline V gives CDR1 SGHDN, CDR2 FVKESK. CDR3 region: CASSQERARPNTEAFF. The CDR3 DNA is TGTGCCAGCAGCCAAGAGCGGGCCAGGCCGAACACTGAAGCTTTCTTT.

The rearrangement uses TRBV20-1 and TRBJ2-2; D is undetermined. The length of the CDR3 is 13 residues. V was trimmed by 2 bases and J by 6 bases, leaving 10 bases between them. Germline V gives CDR1 DFQATT, CDR2 SNEGSKA (reference sequence). CDR3 region: CSARQTWPGELFF. The CDR3 bases are TGCAGTGCTAGACAGACCTGGCCCGGGGAGCTGTTTTTT.

This clonotype was seen at least ten times. The chain recombines TRBV7-9 with TRBJ2-3; D gene uncertain. Germline V lookup: CDR1 SEHNR, CDR2 FQNEAQ (reference sequence). This CDR3 has 13 amino acids. Trimming pared 0 bases from V and 5 bases from J, leaving 6 bases between. CDR3 nucleotide sequence: TGTGCCAGCAGCTTAGCTCCAGAAGATACGCAGTATTTT. Protein product: CASSLAPEDTQYF.

This clonotype was observed a few times. This sequence joins TRBV28 and TRBJ2-1, with D maybe TRBD2 (6 bases). The germline V gene has CDR1 MDHEN and CDR2 SYDVKM. This CDR3 has 15 amino acids. Trimming left V 8 bases short and J 0 bases short, with 14 bases between. The CDR3 nucleotides are TGTGCCAGCGGGAGGTCGGGGTCCTCCTACAATGAGCAGTTCTTC. Its protein is CASGRSGSSYNEQFF.

A few counts support this clonotype. The chain couples TRBV20-1 to TRBJ2-7, with D perhaps TRBD1 or TRBD2 (6 bases each). The CDR3 runs to 15 residues. V was shortened by 0 bases and J by 1 base, with 13 bases between the two germline ends. The germline gives CDR1 DFQATT, CDR2 SNEGSKA (reference sequence). CDR3 nucleotides: TGCAGTGCTAGAGATTCCGGGGGCTTGTCCTACGAGCAGTACTTC. Translating gives CSARDSGGLSYEQYF.

Many counts were recorded for this clonotype. The V call is TRBV6-5, the J call TRBJ1-2; D ambiguous. The ends were cut back, 0 bases at V and 2 bases at J, with 7 bases in the middle. Per the germline V gene, CDR1 is MNHEY and CDR2 is SVGAGI. CDR3 size: 14 residues. The CDR3 DNA sequence: TGTGCCAGCAGTTACTCTTCCCAGAACTATGGCTACACCTTC. It encodes CASSYSSQNYGYTF.

This clonotype was counted ten times or more. V and J are TRBV29-1 and TRBJ2-5; D not certain. The CDR3 is 10 amino acids. Germline V gene data show CDR1 as SQVTM and CDR2 as ANQGSEA. Trimming removed 4 bases at V and 14 bases at J, with 14 bases between. The CDR3 DNA reads as TGCAGCGTTGTGAGTGTGGGTCTCTACTTC. This codes for CSVVSVGLYF.

This clonotype came up many times. J is TRBJ2-1 and V is TRBV29-1; D not resolved. Germline CDR1 reads SQVTM; CDR2 reads ANQGSEA. V was cut by 6 bases and J by 9 bases, with 15 bases left in between. This CDR3 is 12 amino acids long. As DNA, the CDR3 is TGCAGCGTGGTAATGCCTAGTTCTGAGCAGTTCTTC. The encoded protein is CSVVMPSSEQFF.

This clonotype was counted many times. The CDR3: CASSLGWDSPNQPQHF. In nucleotides, the CDR3 is TGTGCCAGCAGTTTAGGATGGGACAGTCCCAATCAGCCCCAGCATTTT. The chain couples TRBV12-3 or TRBV12-4 to TRBJ1-5; 7 nucleotides align to TRBD1. With 1 base clipped from V and 3 bases from J, the junction kept 6 bases outside the gene matches. CDR3 length equals 16 residues.

There are a few counts of this clonotype. The genes are TRBV28 and TRBJ2-4; weak D call: TRBD2 (7 bases). Trimming took off 7 bases at V and 7 bases at J, with 20 bases between the two ends. CDR1 and CDR2 from the germline V gene are MDHEN and SYDVKM. The length of the CDR3 is 15 residues. In DNA, the CDR3 is TGTGCCAGCAACCCTAATCGGGGGGCTCTTAACATTCAGTACTTC. It is translated as CASNPNRGALNIQYF.

This chain connects TRBV4-2 to TRBJ2-1, with D perhaps TRBD2 (5 bases). Germline CDR1 and CDR2: LGHNA and YNFKEQ. This CDR3 region has 15 residues. V gave up 0 bases and J gave up 4 bases, with 10 bases separating them. CDR3 DNA: TGTGCCAGCAGCCAAGATGAAGCGGTTTACAATGAGCAGTTCTTC. It specifies CASSQDEAVYNEQFF.